A single T cell receptor beta chain is shown here with its context. The sample comes from a study of blood T cell repertoires in COVID-19. Turning to the study itself: From T cells, B-cell-depleted T cells, or PBMCs came the material, which was cDNA or gDNA.

Germline CDR1 SQVTM, CDR2 ANQGSEA. The length of the CDR3 is 14 residues. Trimming pared 1 base from V and 1 base from J, leaving 9 bases between. The authors' processing: Counts of nucleated cells, estimated from reference gene primer amplification, were obtained. Only in-frame clones appear in the TCRdb table, and some are missing; sequencing was by immunoSEQ multiplex PCR. V and J calls plus clone size are reproduced from that table; the DNA served to infer D and trimming. The profile shows 310,000 or so clones, roughly 86% of them singletons. This sequence originates from a woman younger than 30 who had recovered from COVID-19. This sequence joins TRBV29-1 and TRBJ2-3, with a possible D match to TRBD2 (5 bases). The sequencing sample was made of PBMCs or T cells enriched from blood (not recorded which). CDR3 DNA sequence: TGCAGCGTTGAAGTTAGCGAAGGCACAGATACGCAGTATTTT. It yields the protein CSVEVSEGTDTQYF.